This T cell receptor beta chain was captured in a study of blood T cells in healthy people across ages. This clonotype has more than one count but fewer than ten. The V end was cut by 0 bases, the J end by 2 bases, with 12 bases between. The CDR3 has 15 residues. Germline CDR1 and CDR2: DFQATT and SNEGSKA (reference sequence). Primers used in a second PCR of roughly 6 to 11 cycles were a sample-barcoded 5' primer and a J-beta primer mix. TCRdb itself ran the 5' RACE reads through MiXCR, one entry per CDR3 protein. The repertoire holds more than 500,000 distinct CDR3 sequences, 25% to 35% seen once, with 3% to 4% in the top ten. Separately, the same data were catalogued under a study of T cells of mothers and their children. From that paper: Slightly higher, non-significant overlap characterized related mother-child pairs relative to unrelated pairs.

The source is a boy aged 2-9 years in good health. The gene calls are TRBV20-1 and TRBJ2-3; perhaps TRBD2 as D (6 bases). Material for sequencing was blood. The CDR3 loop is CSARDASEATDTQYF. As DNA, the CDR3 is TGCAGTGCTAGAGACGCTAGCGAAGCCACAGATACGCAGTATTTT.